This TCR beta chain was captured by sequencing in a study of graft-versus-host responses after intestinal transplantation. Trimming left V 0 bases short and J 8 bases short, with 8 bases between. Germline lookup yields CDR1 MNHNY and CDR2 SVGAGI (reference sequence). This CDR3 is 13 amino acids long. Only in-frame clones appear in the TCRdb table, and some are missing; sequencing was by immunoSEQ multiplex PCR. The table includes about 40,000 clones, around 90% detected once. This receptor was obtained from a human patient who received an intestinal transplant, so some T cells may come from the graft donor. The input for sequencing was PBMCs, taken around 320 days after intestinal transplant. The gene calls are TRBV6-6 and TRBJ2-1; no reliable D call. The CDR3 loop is CASSYSNLYEQFF. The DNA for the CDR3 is TGTGCCAGCAGTTACTCGAACCTCTATGAGCAGTTCTTC.